This TCR beta chain was documented in a study of identical twins. Study findings and constraints: Zero-insertion analyses were open to partial confounding by invariant MAIT and iNKT cells. Memory repertoires lacked the insertion deficit that abundant cord blood beta clonotypes showed. For monozygotic twins, models underestimated out-of-frame TCR alpha sharing.

Healthy Caucasians were all of the donors. This clonotype was counted ten times or more. Its target is not known. V gave up 0 bases and J gave up 7 bases, with 10 bases separating them. The CDR3 length is 13 residues. TCRdb passed the 5' RACE reads through MiXCR, listing each CDR3 protein once. The sample consists of about 690,000 distinct CDR3 sequences, around 6% of them appearing once. This sequence originates from a man younger than 35 in good health. The sequenced sample consisted of naive T cells sorted from blood. J is TRBJ2-7 and V is TRBV12-3 or TRBV12-4; possible D gene TRBD2, 5 bases. CDR3 region: CASSLAGVGEQYV. CDR3 in DNA: TGTGCCAGCAGTTTAGCGGGAGTAGGGGAGCAGTACGTC.